The sample holds many counts of the clone carrying this TCR beta chain. Each CDR3 protein is one row after TCRdb ran MiXCR on the 5' RACE reads. The sample yields hundreds of thousands of distinct CDR3 sequences, 10% to 15% seen once. Germline lookup yields CDR1 SGHAT and CDR2 FQNNGV. The length of the CDR3 is 13 residues. The V end lost 8 bases, the J end lost 1 base, and 10 bases lay between the germline ends. The sample comes from a study of T cells after yellow fever vaccination. The gene calls are TRBV11-2 and TRBJ2-3; D remains unclear. The sample here was PBMCs, taken on the day of the yellow fever booster vaccination. This sequence was found in a man aged 25-45 years who received the YFV17D yellow fever vaccine. The CDR3 sequence: CASLGSGTDTQYF. CDR3 in DNA: TGTGCCAGCCTCGGATCCGGCACAGATACGCAGTATTTT.